This T cell receptor beta chain was captured in a study of blood T cell repertoires in COVID-19. At the level of the study: T cells, B-cell-depleted T cells, or PBMCs provided the cDNA or gDNA that served as material.

In the authors' workflow: From reference gene primer amplification, estimates of nucleated cell counts were derived. This table comes from immunoSEQ multiplex PCR, and its TCRdb copy is limited to in-frame clones, with some not included. For V, J and clone size, that table is used; D and trimming come from the DNA. The table shows 250,000 to 300,000 clones, with approximately 92% occurring only once. The CDR3 length is 17 residues. V lost 5 bases and J 1 base, leaving 18 bases between the germline ends. Germline-derived CDR1 and CDR2 are LNHNV and YYDKDF (reference sequence). Recovery among Cohort 3 donors was established by two negative PCRs, clearance, or symptom resolution.

The chain joins TRBV15 to TRBJ1-5, with D perhaps TRBD1 (6 bases). The sample comprised PBMCs or T cells enriched from blood (not recorded which). The receptor was derived from a woman aged 25 to 39 who had recovered from COVID-19. The CDR3 reads CATSPGGRVLSNQPQHF. DNA for the CDR3: TGTGCCACCAGCCCGGGGGGCCGGGTATTAAGCAATCAGCCCCAGCATTTT. Full variable domain (outside the CDR3, taken from reference TRBV15 and TRBJ1-5): DAMVIQNPRYQVTQFGKPVTLSCSQTLNHNVMYWYQQKSSQAPKLLFHYYDKDFNNEADTPDNFQSRRPNTSFCFLDIRSPGLGDTAMYLCATSPGGRVLSNQPQHFGDGTRLSIL.